A selection of T cell receptor beta chains follows, all from one sample in a study of post-analysis software for immune sequencing data. TCRdb used MiXCR to reprocess the PCR reads, holding one entry per CDR3 protein. The sample consists of a few hundred thousand distinct CDR3 sequences, approximately 37% of them appearing once. Sequencing used blood. These TCRs come from a girl aged 2-10 years with multiple sclerosis. The CDR3 runs from the conserved cysteine through the conserved F or W. D genes are given only for firm matches. Clone size is not always given. Where it is, it says once, few, many or a class for expanded clones.

>NA|TRBJ2-7|TRBD1|TRBV28
TGTGCCAGCAGTTTACCGGACAGGAGGATCTACGAGCAGTACTTC
CASSLPDRRIYEQYF
>NA|TRBJ2-1|NA|TRBV7-3
TGTGCCAGCAGCCCCTCGGGTATCTACAATGAGCAGTTCTTC
CASSPSGIYNEQFF
>NA|TRBJ2-7|TRBD2|TRBV12-3/TRBV12-4
TGTGCCAGCAGTTTAGGAGTACTAGCGGGCTCCTACGAGCAGTACTTC
CASSLGVLAGSYEQYF
>NA|TRBJ2-1|NA|TRBV5-1
TGCGCCAGCAGCCAGGGGGGGGGGAACAATGAGCAGTTCTTC
CASSQGGGNNEQFF
>NA|TRBJ1-2|TRBD1|TRBV12-3/TRBV12-4
TGTGCCAGCAGTTTAGGAACAGGGGGCAACTATGGCTACACCTTC
CASSLGTGGNYGYTF
>few|TRBJ2-1|NA|TRBV7-2
TGTGCCAGCAGCCCAACCTGGAATGAGCAGTTCTTC
CASSPTWNEQFF
>few|TRBJ1-2|NA|TRBV20-1
TGCAGTGCTAGGTTAGGGGGGACGGACTATGGCTACACCTTC
CSARLGGTDYGYTF
>few|TRBJ2-3|TRBD2|TRBV11-2
TGTGCCAGCAGCGCCGTGGCGGGGGAAGCTAGCACAGATACGCAGTATTTT
CASSAVAGEASTDTQYF
>NA|TRBJ2-3|NA|TRBV7-2
TGTGCCAGGGCGGGACCCGGGACAGATACGCAGTATTTT
CARAGPGTDTQYF
>NA|TRBJ1-1|NA|TRBV18
TGTGCCAGCTCACCACGCCGGGACCCGAACACTGAAGCTTTCTTT
CASSPRRDPNTEAFF
>NA|TRBJ2-5|NA|TRBV9
TGTGCCAGCAGCGTAGGGGGGCGACTAGCACGGGAGACCCAGTACTTC
CASSVGGRLARETQYF
>NA|TRBJ1-1|NA|TRBV24-1
TGTGCCACCAGGGGGGGAGGGGGGGCTGAATGGAACACTGAAGCTTTCTTT
CATRGGGGAEWNTEAFF
>NA|TRBJ2-5|TRBD1|TRBV7-9
TGTGCCAGCAGCGAAAGGACAGGGAAGACCCAGTACTTC
CASSERTGKTQYF
>few|TRBJ1-2|TRBD1|TRBV18
TGTGCCAGCTCATGGGGGGACAGGACCTATGGCTACACCTTC
CASSWGDRTYGYTF
>NA|TRBJ2-7|NA|TRBV28
TGTGCCAGCAGTTTATTTTATAGCTCTACCTACGAGCAGTACTTC
CASSLFYSSTYEQYF
>few|TRBJ2-2|TRBD2|TRBV6-5
TGTGCCAGCAGTCCCCGGACTAGCGGGGGCTCCGGGGAGCTGTTTTTT
CASSPRTSGGSGELFF
>few|TRBJ2-7|TRBD1|TRBV12-5
TGTGCTAGTGGTTTGGTAATCGGGACAGGGAGCTACGAGCAGTACTTC
CASGLVIGTGSYEQYF
>few|TRBJ1-6|TRBD1|TRBV10-3
TGTGCCATCAGTGCGGGACAGTCGGGTTCACCCCTCCACTTT
CAISAGQSGSPLHF
>NA|TRBJ2-7|NA|TRBV20-1
TGCAGTGCTAGAGATCGTGGAGGGAGCTCCTACGAGCAGTACTTC
CSARDRGGSSYEQYF
>few|TRBJ1-6|TRBD1|TRBV12-3/TRBV12-4
TGTGCCAGCAGTTTAGATTGGGACAGGAATTCACCCCTCCACTTT
CASSLDWDRNSPLHF
>NA|TRBJ2-7|NA|TRBV3-1
TGTGCCAGCAGCCAAGATCGGAGGGGAGCCCGGTACGAGCAGTACTTC
CASSQDRRGARYEQYF
>once|TRBJ2-3|TRBD2|TRBV3-1
TGTGCCAGCAGCCGAAGACTAGCGGGGGACCCAGATACGCAGTATTTT
CASSRRLAGDPDTQYF
>few|TRBJ2-5|NA|TRBV5-1
TGCGCCAGCAGCTCCGATTGGGGGGAAGAGACCCAGTACTTC
CASSSDWGEETQYF
>NA|TRBJ2-7|NA|TRBV28
TGTGCCAGCAGAGGATACCCCTACGAGCAGTACTTC
CASRGYPYEQYF
>NA|TRBJ2-3|TRBD1|TRBV5-1
TGCGCCAGCAGCGCCCAGGGGGCGCAGGGCACAGATACGCAGTATTTT
CASSAQGAQGTDTQYF
>NA|TRBJ2-5|NA|TRBV7-2
TGTGCCAGCAGCTTAGGGACAGCCCGGCGGGAGACCCAGTACTTC
CASSLGTARRETQYF
>few|TRBJ2-3|TRBD2|TRBV7-9
TGTGCCAGCAGCTTATGGGGACTAGCAGGAATCTTCGCAGATACGCAGTATTTT
CASSLWGLAGIFADTQYF
>few|TRBJ2-7|TRBD1|TRBV12-3/TRBV12-4
TGTGCCACCGCAATACAGGGGACCTACGAGCAGTACTTC
CATAIQGTYEQYF
>NA|TRBJ2-3|NA|TRBV11-1
TGTGCCAGCAGCTTAGAACTACGGGAAAACACAGATACGCAGTATTTT
CASSLELRENTDTQYF
>NA|TRBJ1-2|NA|TRBV5-1
TGCGCCAGCCAGCCCACGGAATCTCACGGCTACACCTTC
CASQPTESHGYTF
>NA|TRBJ2-7|TRBD2|TRBV5-1
TGCGCCAGCAGCACCGGGACTAGCGGGAGCCGCGAGCAGTACTTC
CASSTGTSGSREQYF
>NA|TRBJ1-6|NA|TRBV4-2
TGTGCCAGCAGCCAAGGACAGCCAATTTATAATTCACCCCTCCACTTT
CASSQGQPIYNSPLHF
>few|TRBJ2-1|TRBD2|TRBV9
TGTGCCAGCAGCCATCCGGGCGGGGGTATCTCCTCCTACAATGAGCAGTTCTTC
CASSHPGGGISSYNEQFF
>NA|TRBJ1-2|TRBD1|TRBV5-1
TGCGCCAGCAGCCCGGGACAGCGCTATGGCTACACCTTC
CASSPGQRYGYTF
>NA|TRBJ1-2|TRBD1|TRBV10-3
TGTGCCATCAGTGACCGGGACAGAGACTATGGCTACACCTTC
CAISDRDRDYGYTF
>NA|TRBJ1-2|TRBD1|TRBV5-1
TGCGCCAGCGGGGACAGGGGGGAATCGCGTGGCTACACCTTC
CASGDRGESRGYTF
>NA|TRBJ2-7|NA|TRBV18
TGTGCCAGCTCACGGGGTCCCGGCACCTACAATGAGCAGTACTTC
CASSRGPGTYNEQYF
>NA|TRBJ2-1|NA|TRBV10-3
TGTGCCATCAGTGAGTCGAAGAGTGGGGAAATCCCCTACAATGAGCAGTTCTTC
CAISESKSGEIPYNEQFF
>few|TRBJ2-5|NA|TRBV4-1
TGCGCCAGCAGCCAAGCGGTGGGCGAGGAGACCCAGTACTTC
CASSQAVGEETQYF
>NA|TRBJ2-1|TRBD2|TRBV29-1
TGCAGCGTTTTAGCGGGGAGGCGGAGTTTCTACAATGAGCAGTTCTTC
CSVLAGRRSFYNEQFF
>NA|TRBJ2-1|TRBD2|TRBV28
TGTGCCAGCAGTCTTACTAGCGCCAGCTCCTACAATGAGCAGTTCTTC
CASSLTSASSYNEQFF
>NA|TRBJ2-1|TRBD2|TRBV20-1
TGCAGTGCGGAGGGACTAGCGGGACCCTACAATGAGCAGTTCTTC
CSAEGLAGPYNEQFF
>NA|TRBJ2-7|NA|TRBV23-1
TGCGCCAGCAGGCTAGGACAGTCAAATTACTACGAGCGGTACTTC
CASRLGQSNYYERYF
>few|TRBJ2-7|NA|TRBV28
TGTGCCAGCAGTTTTGCTGTATTGGCGGACAGACACTACGAGCAGTACTTC
CASSFAVLADRHYEQYF
>NA|TRBJ1-5|NA|TRBV4-1
TGCGCCGGCAGCCAAGAATCAGGTCATCAGCCCCAGCATTTT
CAGSQESGHQPQHF
>NA|TRBJ1-1|TRBD1|TRBV27
TGTGCCAGCAGTCCCTCGAGGGGGGACAGGGACATCGAGGACACTGAAGCTTTCTTT
CASSPSRGDRDIEDTEAFF
>NA|TRBJ2-3|NA|TRBV2
TGTGCCTTCTCCGGGGACCTTACAGATACGCAGTATTTT
CAFSGDLTDTQYF
>few|TRBJ2-7|TRBD1|TRBV4-2
TGTGCCAGCAGCCAATTTCCGGGACAGGGATCCTACGAGCAGTACTTC
CASSQFPGQGSYEQYF